This T cell receptor (beta chain) was captured in a study of T cells in Graves' hyperthyroidism and ophthalmopathy. Turning to the study itself: Before any treatment, at initial diagnosis, peripheral blood was collected.

The germline V gene has CDR1 SGDLS and CDR2 YYNGEE. The CDR3 runs 13 residues. Deletions cut 3 bases from V and 8 bases from J, with 12 bases between. Only a few counts were recorded for this clonotype. No antigen is known for it. Diagnosing involved the use of clinical symptoms, serum thyroxine and TRAb, thyroid ultrasound and orbital computed tomography. Study-level points and caveats: Most thyroid clonotypes that were expanded above 0.001 also turned up in blood.

Amplified TCR beta CDR3 regions came from RNA transcripts. First-round RT-PCR with HTBI primers amplified the TCR CDR3 region. TCRdb re-called the multiplex PCR reads with MiXCR, one entry per CDR3 protein. The repertoire includes under 800,000 distinct CDR3 sequences, 14% of them detected once, and roughly 10% sits in the top ten. The TCR originated in a young woman with Graves' hyperthyroidism. This chain uses TRBV9 with TRBJ2-1; no clear D. Sequencing used blood. The CDR3 here is CASSAYLLDEQFF. CDR3 nucleotides: TGTGCCAGCAGCGCTTATTTGCTGGATGAGCAGTTCTTC.